These 7 T cell receptor beta chains came from one sample sequenced in a study of T cell responses to AZD1222 COVID-19 vaccine. Method: immunoSEQ multiplex PCR; TCRdb's copy keeps in-frame clones and lacks some. The top ten hold 2.5% to 3% of the sample, which has about 190,000 clones, around 87% seen once. Source: peripheral blood, taken on day 0 of MenACWY control vaccination. The receptors shown here come from an adult in good health.

CDR3 sequence (DNA): TGTGCCAGCAGCCCTCTTGATGCCAACACTGAAGCTTTCTTT. Amino acids: CASSPLDANTEAFF. The chain carries TRBV14 and TRBJ1-1; D is undetermined. Trimming removed 4 bases from V and 2 bases from J, with 11 bases in between. The CDR3 contains 14 residues. Looked up from germline, CDR1 is SGHDN and CDR2 is FVKESK.

V gene TRBV15 combines with J gene TRBJ2-2; D call uncertain. The ends were cut back, 0 bases at V and 3 bases at J, with 8 bases in the middle. The CDR3 loop spans 15 amino acids. Germline-derived CDR1 and CDR2 are LNHNV and YYDKDF (reference sequence). DNA of the CDR3: TGTGCCACCAGCAGAGATGCGATTCACACCGGGGAGCTGTTTTTT. This codes for CATSRDAIHTGELFF.

The rearrangement uses TRBV7-6 and TRBJ2-7; 10 nucleotides agree with TRBD2. Germline lookup yields CDR1 SGHVS and CDR2 FNYEAQ. The CDR3 is made up of 14 amino acids. V shed 3 bases, J shed 5 bases, and the junction held 4 bases outside the gene matches. DNA for the CDR3: TGTGCCAGCAGCTTCGACGGACTAGCGGACGAGCAGTACTTC. It encodes CASSFDGLADEQYF.

The rearrangement links TRBV7-3 to TRBJ2-3; possible D gene TRBD2, 6 bases. V was cut by 3 bases and J by 0 bases, with 13 bases left in between. Per the germline V gene, CDR1 is SGHTA and CDR2 is FQGTGA. This CDR3 is 16 amino acids long. CDR3 in amino acids: CASSFSPGTSTDTQYF. DNA of the CDR3: TGTGCCAGCAGCTTCAGTCCAGGGACTAGCACAGATACGCAGTATTTT.

This clone was recorded only once. The CDR3 loop reads CASSPGQGEYQPQHF. DNA of the CDR3: TGTGCCAGCTCACCAGGGCAGGGCGAGTATCAGCCCCAGCATTTT. This chain links TRBV18 with TRBJ1-5; D is perhaps TRBD1 (5 bases). The V gene lost 2 bases and the J gene lost 5 bases, with 13 bases spanning the gap. Germline V gene lookup returns CDR1 KGHSH and CDR2 LQKENI. CDR3 length equals 15 residues.

This chain uses TRBV6-5 with TRBJ1-2; D is unclear. V was cut by 2 bases and J by 4 bases, with 11 bases left in between. This CDR3 is built from 14 residues. CDR1 MNHEY and CDR2 SVGAGI come from the germline V gene. The CDR3 DNA is TGTGCCAGCAGTTACGATGGGTCCGGCTATGGCTACACCTTC. Its translation: CASSYDGSGYGYTF.

The chain carries TRBV3-1 (or the pseudogene TRBV3-2) and TRBJ2-3; a weak D match, TRBD2 (5 bases). Trimming shortened V by 7 bases and J by 1 base, and 9 bases separated the two germline ends. Germline V lookup: CDR1 LGHDT, CDR2 YNNKEL (reference sequence). The CDR3 totals 13 residues. The CDR3 protein is CASKMRGTDTQYF. The CDR3 DNA reads TGTGCCAGCAAAATGCGGGGCACAGATACGCAGTATTTT.